This entry describes one TCR beta chain. The PCR contained 60 Vbeta and 13 Jbeta primers. The table came from immunoSEQ multiplex PCR; TCRdb's copy has only in-frame clones and leaves some out. The sample carries some 140,000 clones, around 79% recorded once. These data come from a study of cytomegalovirus exposure and HLA in healthy donors. Germline lookup yields CDR1 PRHDT and CDR2 FYEKMQ (reference sequence). The trim removed 5 bases at V and 11 bases at J, leaving 30 bases unmatched. The CDR3 spans 21 residues. Sequencing used PBMCs. This TCR derives from a man between 18 and 29 years old in good health and CMV-seronegative. V is TRBV13 and J is TRBJ1-6; TRBD1 matches at 7 bases. CDR3 bases: TGTGCCAGCAGCCCTGGTCACGACAGGGTCCCCTTTCAAGTACGAGACGCACCCCTCCACTTT. Translation: CASSPGHDRVPFQVRDAPLHF.